Following are 24 T cell receptor beta chains from one sample sequenced in a study of blood T cell repertoires in COVID-19 (dated by TCRdb to the early 2020s). Library generation was performed with the immunoSEQ multiplex PCR assay. TCRdb carries this immuneACCESS record with in-frame sequences only. Its versions omit some clonotypes, under half of them owing to an unresolved V gene in the studies checked, with the rest unexplained. The sample contains over 150,000 clones, around 81% of them found a single time. In total, the top ten clones hold less than 9.5% of the sample. The sample comprised PBMCs or T cells enriched from blood (not recorded which). These receptors were taken from a man aged 40-50 years who had recovered from COVID-19.

The rearrangement uses TRBV27 and TRBJ2-1, with a possible D match to TRBD2 (5 bases). The V end was cut by 6 bases, the J end by 0 bases, with 15 bases between. Germline lookup yields CDR1 MNHEY and CDR2 SMNVEV (reference sequence). CDR3 length equals 16 residues. CDR3 loop: CASSLRGLSSYNEQFF. The CDR3 DNA follows: TGTGCCAGCAGCCTCCGCGGGCTTAGCTCCTACAATGAGCAGTTCTTC.

The chain uses TRBV5-1 and TRBJ1-1; D is undetermined. Trimming left V 4 bases short and J 2 bases short, with 9 bases between. The CDR3 has 13 amino acids. Germline CDR1 is SGHRS and CDR2 is YFSETQ. CDR3 nucleotide sequence: TGCGCCAGCAGCCTATCTATTAACACTGAAGCTTTCTTT. This sequence encodes CASSLSINTEAFF. Full variable domain (rest looked up from reference TRBV5-1 and TRBJ1-1): KAGVTQTPRYLIKTRGQQVTLSCSPISGHRSVSWYQQTPGQGLQFLFEYFSETQRNKGNFPGRFSGRQFSNSRSEMNVSTLELGDSALYLCASSLSINTEAFFGQGTRLTVV.

For the CDR3, the DNA is TGTGCCAGCGGATCGTACCGGGACAGGGGATCACCCCTCCACTTT. It translates to CASGSYRDRGSPLHF. The J gene is TRBJ1-6, the V gene TRBV27, with 10 nucleotides matching TRBD1. The germline V gene encodes CDR1 MNHEY and CDR2 SMNVEV (reference sequence). V trimming: 8 bases; J trimming: 10 bases; junction bases outside the gene matches: 11. The CDR3 loop spans 15 amino acids.

The rearrangement joins TRBV9 to TRBJ2-3; D gene unclear. Germline loops: CDR1 SGDLS, CDR2 YYNGEE. The V and J ends lost 3 bases and 0 bases respectively, with 8 bases between them. The CDR3 runs 14 residues. CDR3 amino acids: CASSELGSTDTQYF. The CDR3 DNA reads as TGTGCCAGCAGCGAGCTCGGGAGCACAGATACGCAGTATTTT. The variable domain in full, with the rest retrieved from reference TRBV9 and TRBJ2-3, is DSGVTQTPKHLITATGQRVTLRCSPRSGDLSVYWYQQSLDQGLQFLIQYYNGEERAKGNILERFSAQQFPDLHSELNLSSLELGDSALYFCASSELGSTDTQYFGPGTRLTVL.

The CDR3 coding sequence is TGCGCCAGCAGCTTGGTTCAGGGGCCAGTCACTGAAGCTTTCTTT. Amino acid sequence: CASSLVQGPVTEAFF. V gene TRBV5-1 combines with J gene TRBJ1-1; D possibly corresponds to TRBD1 (6 bases). CDR1 is SGHRS and CDR2 is YFSETQ in the germline V gene. V lost 0 bases to trimming and J lost 4 bases, with 13 bases between them. The CDR3 has 15 residues.

The CDR3 DNA is TGTGCCAGCAGTCTCCTTCGGGATGTCTTGGGTAAGTACTTC. Translated: CASSLLRDVLGKYF. V and J are TRBV6-5 and TRBJ2-7, with a tentative D call TRBD2 (5 bases). Germline loops: CDR1 MNHEY, CDR2 SVGAGI. V dropped 5 bases and J dropped 11 bases, with 22 bases sitting between them. The CDR3 covers 14 residues.

J is TRBJ1-5 and V is TRBV20-1; D not certain. This CDR3 has 11 amino acids. CDR1 and CDR2 from the germline V gene are DFQATT and SNEGSKA (reference sequence). V lost 6 bases and J 2 bases, leaving 5 bases between the germline ends. The CDR3 DNA sequence: TGCAGTGCCGCAGGCAATCAGCCCCAGCATTTT. Translated, it gives CSAAGNQPQHF.

The DNA of the CDR3 is TGCGCCAGCAGCCAAGATATTAGGGACAGGGCTAATTCACCCCTCCACTTT. Translating gives CASSQDIRDRANSPLHF. This chain uses TRBV4-1 with TRBJ1-6, with 9 bases that match TRBD1. The CDR3 spans 17 residues. J gave up 6 bases and V 0 bases, and 6 bases lay outside the gene matches. The germline CDR1 and CDR2 sequences are MGHRA and YSYEKL.

The chain carries TRBV10-3 and TRBJ1-1, with 7 bases aligning to TRBD1. The CDR3 contains 16 residues. Germline assignment: CDR1 ENHRY and CDR2 SYGVKD. The trim removed 4 bases at V and 0 bases at J, leaving 8 bases unmatched. The CDR3 loop is CAISGPQGGMNTEAFF. CDR3 coding DNA: TGTGCCATCAGTGGCCCCCAAGGGGGCATGAACACTGAAGCTTTCTTT.

Only a few counts were recorded for this clone. The rearrangement uses TRBV12-2 and TRBJ2-3; the table's D call of TRBD2 was not tested on the DNA. TRBV12-2 is labeled a pseudogene. This CDR3 is built from 13 residues. This chain's CDR3 is CASRLPFTDTQYF. DNA of the CDR3: TGTGCAAGTCGCTTACCCTTCACAGATACGCAGTATTTT.

The V call is TRBV7-2, the J call TRBJ2-3; maybe TRBD2 (5 bases). Trimming left V 8 bases short and J 4 bases short, with 13 bases between. The CDR3 contains 13 residues. Germline V gene data show CDR1 as SGHTA and CDR2 as FQGNSA. The CDR3, as DNA: TGTGCCAGCCTCCCGGCGGGCGCAGATACGCAGTATTTT. Translated, it gives CASLPAGADTQYF.

This chain uses TRBV7-8 with TRBJ1-4; D possibly corresponds to TRBD1 (6 bases). CDR3 length: 16 residues. The germline V gene has CDR1 SGHVS and CDR2 FQNEAQ. Deletions cut 7 bases from V and 5 bases from J, with 20 bases between. CDR3 coding DNA: TGTGCCAGCACCCCAATCCGCGGGGGCCGGAATGAAAAACTGTTTTTT. Translated, it gives CASTPIRGGRNEKLFF.

J is TRBJ1-2 and V is TRBV6-5; D possibly corresponds to TRBD1 (5 bases). V was cut by 5 bases and J by 4 bases, with 11 bases left in between. The CDR3 length is 13 residues. The V gene's germline CDR1 is MNHEY and CDR2 SVGAGI. CDR3 in DNA: TGTGCCAGCAGTCGAACAGGTTCCTATGGCTACACCTTC. This codes for CASSRTGSYGYTF.

The rearrangement links TRBV3-1 (or the pseudogene TRBV3-2) to TRBJ1-5; a weak D match, TRBD1 (5 bases). There are 16 residues in the CDR3. Deletions cut 1 base from V and 7 bases from J, with 17 bases between. CDR1 LGHDT and CDR2 YNNKEL come from the germline V gene (reference sequence). The CDR3 DNA follows: TGTGCCAGCAGCCAAGCCTCAGGCAGGGCAGGCCAGCCCCAGCATTTT. Its protein product is CASSQASGRAGQPQHF.

The rearrangement joins TRBV4-1 to TRBJ2-2, with 13 bases identical to TRBD2. V shed 1 base, J shed 2 bases, and the junction held 4 bases outside the gene matches. Germline loops: CDR1 MGHRA, CDR2 YSYEKL. The CDR3 is made up of 18 amino acids. Written as DNA, the CDR3 is TGCGCCAGCAGCCAAGGACTAGCGGGGGGCCGAAACACCGGGGAGCTGTTTTTT. Protein: CASSQGLAGGRNTGELFF.

The V call is TRBV4-3, the J call TRBJ2-1, with 8 bases identical to TRBD2. Germline CDR1 is LGHNA and CDR2 is YSLEER. V was clipped by 0 bases and J by 0 bases; unmatched bases: 10. This CDR3 spans 19 amino acids. This CDR3 is CASSQESSGGFYSYNEQFF. The CDR3, as DNA: TGCGCCAGCAGCCAAGAATCCAGCGGGGGATTCTACTCCTACAATGAGCAGTTCTTC.

This clone came up a few times. This chain connects TRBV7-2 to TRBJ2-1; tentatively, D is TRBD2 (6 bases). Germline values: CDR1 SGHTA, CDR2 FQGNSA. Trimming shortened V by 0 bases and J by 7 bases, and 10 bases separated the two germline ends. The CDR3 length is 14 residues. The CDR3 region is CASSLARTTNEQFF. As DNA, the CDR3 is TGTGCCAGCAGCTTAGCGAGGACTACTAATGAGCAGTTCTTC.

As for this clone: Other DNA sequences of this sample code for an identical CDR3. V is TRBV29-1 and J is TRBJ1-1, with a weak D call TRBD1 (6 bases). Deletions cut 7 bases from V and 2 bases from J, with 11 bases between. CDR3 size: 12 residues. CDR1 is SQVTM, CDR2 ANQGSEA, per germline. The CDR3 sequence is CSGLRGNTEAFF. The CDR3 region has the DNA TGCAGCGGCCTCAGGGGTAACACTGAAGCTTTCTTT.

The chain uses TRBV21-1 and TRBJ2-7; whether TRBD1, the table's D call, matches the DNA was not checked. TRBV21-1 counts as a pseudogene. There are 15 residues in the CDR3. In DNA, the CDR3 is TGTGCCAGCAGCAAGGACGGGACAGGGACCCACGAGCAGTACTTC. The encoded protein is CASSKDGTGTHEQYF.

The chain is built from TRBV12-3 or TRBV12-4 and TRBJ2-5; the match to TRBD2 covers 9 bases. The CDR3 loop spans 13 amino acids. J lost 5 bases, V lost 6 bases, and 4 bases had no gene match. DNA of the CDR3: TGTGCCAGCAGCTTAAGCGGGGGGGAGACCCAGTACTTC. Translated, it gives CASSLSGGETQYF.

The chain joins TRBV28 to TRBJ1-2, with D possibly matching TRBD1 (6 bases). V was cut by 4 bases and J by 1 base, with 10 bases left in between. The CDR3 sequence is 14 residues long. CDR1 and CDR2 from the germline V gene are MDHEN and SYDVKM. CDR3 loop: CASSSGQSNYGYTF. The CDR3 nucleotides read TGTGCCAGCAGTTCCGGACAGAGTAACTATGGCTACACCTTC.

This clone has just one count. The chain joins TRBV13 to TRBJ1-2; 10 bases line up with TRBD1. V trimming: 4 bases; J trimming: 6 bases; junction bases outside the gene matches: 17. CDR3 length: 18 amino acids. Germline V gene data show CDR1 as PRHDT and CDR2 as FYEKMQ (reference sequence). The CDR3 here is CASSSLMGRDRGLHGYTF. In nucleotides, the CDR3 is TGTGCCAGCAGCTCACTGATGGGACGAGACAGGGGGCTCCATGGCTACACCTTC. Combining the CDR3 with reference TRBV13 and TRBJ1-2 gives the whole variable domain AAGVIQSPRHLIKEKRETATLKCYPIPRHDTVYWYQQGPGQDPQFLISFYEKMQSDKGSIPDRFSAQQFSDYHSELNMSSLELGDSALYFCASSSLMGRDRGLHGYTFGSGTRLTVV.

The J gene is TRBJ1-1, the V gene TRBV6-1; D may be TRBD1 (5 bases). Germline V gives CDR1 MNHNS, CDR2 SASEGT. The V end was cut by 2 bases, the J end by 4 bases, with 17 bases between. This CDR3 is built from 16 residues. In DNA form, the CDR3 reads TGTGCCAGCAGTGAACGATGGGGGGGGGACGGCACTGAAGCTTTCTTT. Translation gives CASSERWGGDGTEAFF.

J is TRBJ1-3 and V is TRBV5-4; D is uncertain. The CDR3 covers 15 residues. V shed 0 bases and J shed 1 base, with 8 bases lying between them. Germline CDR1 and CDR2: SGHNT and YYREEE (reference sequence). The CDR3 DNA follows: TGTGCCAGCAGCTTGGATCAGGCTTCTGGAAACACCATATATTTT. Translating gives CASSLDQASGNTIYF.